This T cell receptor (beta chain) came from a study of blood T cells in healthy people across ages. Using a J-beta primer mix together with a sample-barcoded 5' primer, a second PCR was run for roughly 6 to 11 cycles. TCRdb reanalysed the 5' RACE reads using MiXCR and keeps one entry per CDR3 protein. The sample contains some 1.8 million distinct CDR3 sequences, more than 35% of which appear only once. CDR1 and CDR2 (germline): DFQATT, SNEGSKA (reference sequence). V dropped 3 bases and J dropped 5; count of bases not matched to a gene: 8. This CDR3 is 15 amino acids long. Study results and limitations: Fewer expanded clones and more diversity marked long-lived versus aged donors.

As for this clonotype: Its target is not known.

Sequenced material: blood. The sequence was obtained from a human donor in good health. The rearrangement uses TRBV20-1 and TRBJ2-5; TRBD2 matches at 11 bases. DNA for the CDR3: TGCAGTGCTAGGAAACTAGCGGGGGTCGGGGAGACCCAGTACTTC. Encoded protein: CSARKLAGVGETQYF.